The source of this TCR beta chain is a study of CD8+CD57+ T cells in acquired aplastic anemia. Overall study context: The study obtained an average of about 3.4 ug of DNA from sorted CD4+ and CD8+ cells. Healthy donors had, on average, roughly 9.8 million reads for their CD4+ cells.

V was clipped by 5 bases and J by 6 bases; unmatched bases: 7. This CDR3 comprises 14 residues. With regard to this clonotype: The antigen remains undetermined.

The study, taken as a whole, reports: CD8+ Simpson's diversity in patients was not significantly different from that in controls. Found in both controls and patients were almost 30 CD8+ CDR3 sequences.

Genomic DNA, serving as template, underwent TCR beta VDJ and CDR3 profiling. MiXCR, applied by TCRdb to the reads, yields one record per CDR3 protein. The table has tens of thousands of distinct CDR3 sequences, 65% to 70% seen once; the top ten hold under 25%. The receptor was derived from a human donor in good health, serving as a control. The specimen sequenced was sorted CD4+, CD8+, or CD8+CD57+ T cells (not recorded which) from PBMCs. The chain recombines TRBV12-3 or TRBV12-4 with TRBJ2-7, with 10 bases matching TRBD1. The CDR3 nucleotides read TGTGCCAGCAGTACCCGGGACAGGGGTGTCGAGCAGTACTTC. Encoded protein: CASSTRDRGVEQYF.